Below are 28 T cell receptor beta chains sequenced from a single sample in a study of identical twins. MiXCR was run by TCRdb on the 5' RACE reads, yielding one entry per CDR3 protein. The sample records under 350,000 distinct CDR3 sequences, 8.5% to 9.5% being singletons. The same sample was also used in a study of yellow fever vaccine responses in identical twins.

The sample was CD8+ T cells sorted from blood. The receptors shown here come from a woman aged 18-35 years in good health.

The chain couples TRBV20-1 to TRBJ2-7; a possible D gene is TRBD2 (5 bases). Germline V gene sequence: CDR1 DFQATT, CDR2 SNEGSKA (reference sequence). Trimming shortened V by 0 bases and J by 3 bases, and 15 bases separated the two germline ends. The CDR3 length is 15 residues. Written as DNA, the CDR3 is TGCAGTGCTAGAGATGAGAGGGCCCTCGTCTACGAGCAGTACTTC. It encodes CSARDERALVYEQYF.

This clonotype was recorded many times. V usage is TRBV21-1 and J usage is TRBJ2-3. TRBV21-1 is termed a pseudogene. The CDR3 totals 14 residues. Here the CDR3 reads CASSKVVGTDTQYF. The CDR3 DNA sequence: TGTGCCAGCAGCAAAGTGGTTGGCACAGATACGCAGTATTTT.

This clonotype has at least ten counts. This sequence joins TRBV12-3 or TRBV12-4 and TRBJ2-3; D is ambiguous. V lost 5 bases and J 4 bases, leaving 13 bases between the germline ends. The CDR3 totals 14 residues. The CDR3 DNA follows: TGTGCCAGCAGTCCAACCCTATCCGCAGATACGCAGTATTTT. Amino acids: CASSPTLSADTQYF.

This clonotype was counted at least ten times. The rearrangement uses TRBV7-9 and TRBJ2-3; possibly TRBD1 for D (5 bases). This CDR3 has 15 amino acids. Trimming cost V 4 bases and J 5 bases, with 16 bases left between them. CDR1 and CDR2 (germline): SEHNR, FQNEAQ (reference sequence). CDR3 sequence reads: CASSSNQGLVDTQYF. CDR3 DNA sequence: TGTGCCAGCAGCTCAAACCAGGGTCTGGTAGATACGCAGTATTTT.

The J gene is TRBJ2-3, the V gene TRBV6-1, with D possibly TRBD1 on 7 matching bases. Trimming removed 7 bases from V and 1 base from J, with 18 bases in between. The CDR3 spans 16 residues. Germline V lookup: CDR1 MNHNS, CDR2 SASEGT. Written as DNA, the CDR3 is TGTGCCAGCACTAATGGAGGGGGCATCGGCACAGATACGCAGTATTTT. Encoded protein: CASTNGGGIGTDTQYF.

The J gene is TRBJ2-3, the V gene TRBV15; D is perhaps TRBD1 (7 bases). CDR1 is LNHNV and CDR2 is YYDKDF in the germline V gene (reference sequence). The CDR3 length is 14 residues. V lost 8 bases and J 5 bases, leaving 17 bases between the germline ends. The CDR3, as DNA: TGTGCCACCGATAGACAGGGAGGCGTAGATACGCAGTATTTT. It codes for CATDRQGGVDTQYF.

The sample holds many counts of this clonotype. The rearrangement uses TRBV7-9 and TRBJ1-3; the match to TRBD1 covers 8 bases. This CDR3 comprises 16 residues. With V trimmed by 5 bases and J by 0 bases, 6 bases remained unmatched. Per germline, CDR1 SEHNR and CDR2 FQNEAQ (reference sequence). In DNA, the CDR3 is TGTGCCAGCAGCCCCCGACAGGGGAGCTCTGGAAACACCATATATTTT. This codes for CASSPRQGSSGNTIYF.

This chain connects TRBV5-5 to TRBJ2-1, with TRBD2 identical over 8 bases. Germline V gene lookup returns CDR1 SGHKS and CDR2 YYEKEE (reference sequence). CDR3 size: 18 residues. The V and J ends lost 0 bases and 5 bases, in that order; junction bases with no gene match: 13. The CDR3 sequence: CASSLGGLGQSGNNEQFF. Written as DNA, the CDR3 is TGTGCCAGCAGCTTGGGGGGACTAGGTCAGTCCGGGAACAATGAGCAGTTCTTC.

The sample holds a few counts of this clonotype. The chain uses TRBV11-2 and TRBJ1-4; D not resolved. The CDR3 covers 14 residues. Germline CDR1 reads SGHAT; CDR2 reads FQNNGV. Trimming removed 0 bases from V and 7 bases from J, with 9 bases in between. The CDR3 DNA sequence: TGTGCCAGCAGCTTAGAATTTCCGGGTGAAAAACTGTTTTTT. Its translation is CASSLEFPGEKLFF.

In its sample, this clonotype was seen many times. This chain links TRBV7-9 with TRBJ2-5; D is undetermined. Trimming pared 5 bases from V and 1 base from J, leaving 8 bases between. This CDR3 contains 13 residues. Looked up from germline, CDR1 is SEHNR and CDR2 is FQNEAQ (reference sequence). In nucleotides, the CDR3 is TGTGCCAGCAGCCCAATCATCCAAGAGACCCAGTACTTC. Translation: CASSPIIQETQYF.

This clonotype appeared many times. CDR3 bases: TGCAGCGTTCAGGAGGAAGCGGGGGCCCCCCGCCGGGAGCTGTTTTTT. Translating gives CSVQEEAGAPRRELFF. The V and J genes are TRBV29-1 and TRBJ2-2; 8 bases fit TRBD2. The CDR3 is made up of 16 amino acids. The V segment lost 5 bases and the J segment 9 bases; nucleotides outside the gene matches: 17. Germline V gene sequence: CDR1 SQVTM, CDR2 ANQGSEA.

This clonotype was detected only a few times. The chain employs TRBV20-1 and TRBJ2-7; 7 bases are a match to TRBD2. The V gene's germline CDR1 is DFQATT and CDR2 SNEGSKA (reference sequence). Trimming cost V 4 bases and J 3 bases; bases outside gene matches: 12. This CDR3 has 15 amino acids. The DNA for the CDR3 is TGCAGTGCTACCGAGCGGGACGACCTCTTCTACGAGCAGTACTTC. This translates into CSATERDDLFYEQYF.

This clonotype was found many times. V is TRBV4-3 and J is TRBJ2-1; 13 bases align to TRBD2. After removal of 0 bases from V and 6 bases from J, the junction contained 2 bases not matched to a gene. In germline, CDR1 is LGHNA, CDR2 YSLEER. The CDR3 length is 16 residues. CDR3 nucleotides: TGCGCCAGCAGCCAAGATAGACTAGCGGGAGGCAATGAGCAGTTCTTC. It codes for CASSQDRLAGGNEQFF.

This clonotype was seen more than once but under ten times. The chain uses TRBV4-2 and TRBJ1-5, with unresolved D. The germline V gene has CDR1 LGHNA and CDR2 YNFKEQ. The CDR3 consists of 14 residues. Trimming shortened V by 1 base and J by 4 bases, and 8 bases separated the two germline ends. The CDR3 region has the DNA TGTGCCAGCAGCCAAGGAACAGAGAATCAGCCCCAGCATTTT. It yields the protein CASSQGTENQPQHF.

The chain couples TRBV10-1 to TRBJ2-7; the D gene is possibly TRBD2 (6 bases). The germline CDR1 and CDR2 sequences are WNHNN and SYGVQD (reference sequence). V lost 2 bases and J 10 bases, leaving 12 bases between the germline ends. This CDR3 spans 12 amino acids. The CDR3 is CASSELGGEQYF. The CDR3, as DNA: TGCGCCAGCAGTGAGCTGGGAGGCGAACAGTACTTC.

J is TRBJ2-1 and V is TRBV4-2; TRBD2 matches at 7 bases. CDR1 and CDR2 (germline): LGHNA, YNFKEQ. Losses at the gene ends were 2 bases for V and 10 bases for J; bases not matched to a gene: 5. The CDR3 is made up of 13 amino acids. The CDR3: CASSQPSGREQFF. DNA for the CDR3: TGTGCCAGCAGCCAACCTAGCGGAAGAGAGCAGTTCTTC.

The rearrangement joins TRBV7-9 to TRBJ2-2; 10 bases agree with TRBD2. Trimming took 5 bases from V and 4 from J; bases not matched to a gene: 4. The CDR3 is 15 amino acids. Per the germline V gene, CDR1 is SEHNR and CDR2 is FQNEAQ (reference sequence). This chain's CDR3 is CASSPSGRPTGELFF. The CDR3 DNA reads as TGTGCCAGCAGCCCTAGCGGGAGACCCACCGGGGAGCTGTTTTTT.

This clonotype turned up a few times. The DNA for the CDR3 is TGTGCCAGCAGTTTCCCCGGGGCCACTGAAGCTTTCTTT. It encodes CASSFPGATEAFF. This chain uses TRBV6-5 with TRBJ1-1, with D tentatively TRBD1 (5 bases). CDR3 length: 13 residues. Trimming removed 4 bases at V and 4 bases at J, with 10 bases between. Germline loops: CDR1 MNHEY, CDR2 SVGAGI.

This clonotype was counted many times. The chain combines TRBV7-9 with TRBJ2-1; D may match TRBD1 or TRBD2 (6 bases each). Deletions cut 5 bases from V and 8 bases from J, with 19 bases between. The CDR3 has 15 residues. Germline values: CDR1 SEHNR, CDR2 FQNEAQ (reference sequence). CDR3 coding DNA: TGTGCCAGCAGCCTCGAGGGGGGCGCCGGGGATGAGCAGTTCTTC. The encoded protein is CASSLEGGAGDEQFF. The variable domain in full, with the rest retrieved from reference TRBV7-9 and TRBJ2-1, is DTGVSQNPRHKITKRGQNVTFRCDPISEHNRLYWYRQTLGQGPEFLTYFQNEAQLEKSRLLSDRFSAERPKGSFSTLEIQRTEQGDSAMYLCASSLEGGAGDEQFFGPGTRLTVL.

This clonotype was detected many times. The V and J genes are TRBV4-2 and TRBJ2-5, with D unclear. CDR1 LGHNA and CDR2 YNFKEQ come from the germline V gene. The CDR3 is made up of 14 amino acids. V gave up 0 bases and J gave up 4 bases, with 9 bases separating them. As DNA, the CDR3 is TGTGCCAGCAGCCAAGAGTGGATCGGAGAGACCCAGTACTTC. It translates to CASSQEWIGETQYF.

Ten or more counts support this clonotype. The chain carries TRBV28 and TRBJ1-3; D not resolved. Per the germline V gene, CDR1 is MDHEN and CDR2 is SYDVKM. The CDR3 has 11 residues. V lost 4 bases and J lost 9, with 7 bases in between. The CDR3 bases are TGTGCCAGCAGTTATTGGACCACCATATATTTT. Residues: CASSYWTTIYF.

In this sample, this clonotype turned up a few times. CDR3 bases: TGTGCCATCGGGTACTCTAGCGGGGGCACAGATACGCAGTATTTT. Protein: CAIGYSSGGTDTQYF. The V gene is TRBV10-3, the J gene TRBJ2-3; TRBD2 matches 9 bases. V lost 8 bases to trimming and J lost 1 base; unmatched junction nucleotides: 7. Per germline, CDR1 ENHRY and CDR2 SYGVKD. The CDR3 is 15 amino acids.

This clonotype was observed a few times. The gene calls are TRBV15 and TRBJ2-1; 15 nucleotides agree with TRBD2. Germline values: CDR1 LNHNV, CDR2 YYDKDF (reference sequence). This CDR3 spans 16 amino acids. Trimming at V came to 5 bases and at J to 9 bases, leaving 8 bases not matched to a gene. The CDR3 DNA sequence: TGTGCCACCAGCCCCCCCGGGACTAGCGGGAGGAGTGAGCAGTTCTTC. It translates to CATSPPGTSGRSEQFF. Drawing the rest from reference TRBV15 and TRBJ2-1, the complete variable domain is DAMVIQNPRYQVTQFGKPVTLSCSQTLNHNVMYWYQQKSSQAPKLLFHYYDKDFNNEADTPDNFQSRRPNTSFCFLDIRSPGLGDTAMYLCATSPPGTSGRSEQFFGPGTRLTVL.

V gene TRBV7-9 combines with J gene TRBJ2-1; D is ambiguous. The germline gives CDR1 SEHNR, CDR2 FQNEAQ (reference sequence). The CDR3 loop spans 12 amino acids. V was trimmed by 1 base and J by 10 bases, leaving 8 bases between them. CDR3 nucleotide sequence: TGTGCCAGCAGCTTAGACCCCCAGGAGCAGTTCTTC. It encodes CASSLDPQEQFF.

About this clonotype: Given a much more abundant clone one base away, this may be a read error. V is TRBV12-3 or TRBV12-4 and J is TRBJ2-2; no reliable D call. The CDR3 totals 14 residues. The ends were cut back, 8 bases at V and 4 bases at J, with 14 bases in the middle. CDR3 sequence: CASDPGVGTGELFF. In DNA form, the CDR3 reads TGTGCCAGCGATCCTGGGGTGGGCACCGGGGAGCTGTTTTTT.

In its sample, this clonotype was seen many times. V is TRBV12-3 or TRBV12-4 and J is TRBJ2-2; D may be TRBD1 or TRBD2 (5 bases each). The length of the CDR3 is 14 residues. Trimming cost V 6 bases and J 6 bases, with 14 bases left between them. The CDR3 DNA follows: TGTGCCAGCAGAGGGACGGAATGGCCCGGGGAGCTGTTTTTT. It specifies CASRGTEWPGELFF.

The table lists this clonotype with a few counts. This chain connects TRBV20-1 to TRBJ1-4, with TRBD1 matching over 8 bases. The CDR3 is made up of 17 amino acids. Germline V gene sequence: CDR1 DFQATT, CDR2 SNEGSKA (reference sequence). Germline trimming cut 3 bases from V and 7 bases from J; bases unmatched to any gene: 16. Here the CDR3 reads CSASHDRGNVMGEKLFF. CDR3 sequence (DNA): TGCAGTGCTAGCCACGACAGGGGAAATGTGATGGGTGAAAAACTGTTTTTT.

This clonotype was detected only a few times. The chain joins TRBV5-1 to TRBJ2-3; 12 nucleotides align to TRBD2. CDR1 and CDR2 (germline): SGHRS, YFSETQ. The V gene end was trimmed by 2 bases and the J gene end by 5 bases; junction bases not matched to a gene: 6. CDR3 length: 16 residues. The CDR3 sequence is CASSFPTSGGGDTQYF. The CDR3 DNA follows: TGCGCCAGCAGCTTTCCGACTAGCGGGGGAGGAGATACGCAGTATTTT.